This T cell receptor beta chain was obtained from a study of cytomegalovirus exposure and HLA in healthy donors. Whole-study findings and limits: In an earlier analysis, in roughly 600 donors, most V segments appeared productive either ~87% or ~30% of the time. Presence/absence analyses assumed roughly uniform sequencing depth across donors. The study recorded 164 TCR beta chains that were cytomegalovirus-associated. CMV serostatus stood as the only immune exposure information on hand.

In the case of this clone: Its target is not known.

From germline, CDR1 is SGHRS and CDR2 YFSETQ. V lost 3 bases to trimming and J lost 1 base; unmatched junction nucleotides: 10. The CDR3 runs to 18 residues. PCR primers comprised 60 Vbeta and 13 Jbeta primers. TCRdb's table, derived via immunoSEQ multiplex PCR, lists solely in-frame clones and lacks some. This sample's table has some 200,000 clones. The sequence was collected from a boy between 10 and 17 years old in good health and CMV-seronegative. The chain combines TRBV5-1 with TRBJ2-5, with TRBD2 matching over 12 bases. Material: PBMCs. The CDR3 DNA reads TGCGCCAGCAGCTCCTCGGGGATGACTAGCGGGGGCCAAGAGACCCAGTACTTC. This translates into CASSSSGMTSGGQETQYF.